This T cell receptor beta chain was recovered during a study of shared clonotypes between healthy human individuals. This table comes from immunoSEQ multiplex PCR, and its TCRdb copy is limited to in-frame clones, with some not included. The sample records some 2.4 million clones, roughly 93% being singletons. Germline CDR1 is LNHDA and CDR2 is SQIVND (reference sequence). This CDR3 is built from 12 residues. V lost 5 bases and J lost 5, with 9 bases in between. The V gene is TRBV19, the J gene TRBJ2-5, with no clear D. The TCR sequence derives from a man younger than 35 in good health. Some clones in this sample may be carry-over from other donors' samples. The sample consisted of naive CD4+ T cells from PBMCs. Subset given: CD45RA+ positively selected. The CDR3 sequence: CASSYNGETQYF. CDR3 in DNA: TGTGCCAGTAGTTACAACGGTGAGACCCAGTACTTC.